A single sample gave rise to the 12 T cell receptor beta chains below, sequenced in a study of OX40 agonist ivuxolimab in advanced cancers. Method: immunoSEQ multiplex PCR; TCRdb's copy keeps in-frame clones and lacks some. The data contain tens of thousands of clones, 80% to 90% of them singletons. The material sequenced was CD4+ or CD8+ T cells sorted from blood, taken in a trial of the OX40 agonist ivuxolimab. The source of these receptors is an adult with an advanced solid tumor such as melanoma, head and neck, liver or kidney cancer.

The gene calls are TRBV28 and TRBJ2-1, with 13 bases fitting TRBD2. After removal of 6 bases from V and 5 bases from J, the junction contained 13 bases not matched to a gene. Germline V gene sequence: CDR1 MDHEN, CDR2 SYDVKM. This CDR3 comprises 18 residues. The CDR3 DNA sequence: TGTGCCAGCAGCCAATCTATCGGACTAGCGGGGGATAACAATGAGCAGTTCTTC. Translation gives CASSQSIGLAGDNNEQFF.

The chain is built from TRBV6-1 and TRBJ2-3; TRBD2 aligns across 9 bases. CDR1 is MNHNS, CDR2 SASEGT, per germline. J lost 8 bases, V lost 2 bases, and 8 bases had no gene match. The CDR3 is 15 residues long. CDR3 in amino acids: CASSEWLAGAITQYF. The CDR3 DNA sequence: TGTGCCAGCAGTGAATGGTTAGCGGGGGCCATTACGCAGTATTTT.

The CDR3 sequence: CASSWADRATDTQYF. Here the CDR3 DNA reads TGTGCCAGCAGCTGGGCTGACAGGGCGACAGATACGCAGTATTTT. The chain joins TRBV5-5 to TRBJ2-3; 7 nucleotides match TRBD1. This CDR3 region has 15 residues. From germline, CDR1 is SGHKS and CDR2 YYEKEE (reference sequence). J was trimmed by 3 bases and V by 3 bases; bases with no gene match: 7.

This chain joins TRBV19 and TRBJ1-1; no clear D gene. The CDR3 is made up of 11 amino acids. CDR1 is LNHDA and CDR2 is SQIVND in the germline V gene (reference sequence). V lost 4 bases and J lost 7, with 7 bases in between. CDR3 region: CASSTGSEAFF. The CDR3 DNA reads as TGTGCCAGTAGTACTGGCAGTGAAGCTTTCTTT.

The CDR3 protein is CASNFGTGGDTQYF. The CDR3 DNA follows: TGTGCCAGCAATTTCGGGACCGGGGGAGATACGCAGTATTTT. This chain uses TRBV2 with TRBJ2-3, with TRBD2 as a possible D gene (6 bases). This CDR3 comprises 14 residues. CDR1 SNHLY and CDR2 FYNNEI come from the germline V gene. V was cut by 7 bases and J by 5 bases, with 16 bases left in between.

This chain links TRBV13 with TRBJ2-1; 7 positions agree with TRBD1. After removal of 0 bases from V and 0 bases from J, the junction contained 2 bases not matched to a gene. The germline CDR1 and CDR2 sequences are PRHDT and FYEKMQ (reference sequence). The CDR3 contains 16 residues. The CDR3 protein is CASSLGWTGSYNEQFF. The CDR3 region has the DNA TGTGCCAGCAGCTTAGGGTGGACAGGCTCCTACAATGAGCAGTTCTTC.

The chain recombines TRBV27 with TRBJ2-7, with D perhaps given as TRBD1 or TRBD2 (5 bases each). With 5 bases removed from V and 2 bases from J, the gap between germline ends came to 13 bases. The CDR3 has 14 residues. Germline CDR1 MNHEY, CDR2 SMNVEV (reference sequence). CDR3: CASSRGGAAYEQYF. Written as DNA, the CDR3 is TGTGCCAGCAGTCGGGGCGGAGCCGCCTACGAGCAGTACTTC.

The chain carries TRBV5-5 and TRBJ2-7; TRBD2 might be the D (5 bases). Trimming removed 1 base at V and 3 bases at J, with 14 bases between. The CDR3 sequence is 15 residues long. In germline, CDR1 is SGHKS, CDR2 YYEKEE (reference sequence). This CDR3 is CASSLLRGALYEQYF. DNA of the CDR3: TGTGCCAGCAGCTTGCTCCGGGGAGCTCTCTACGAGCAGTACTTC. Full variable domain (remainder filled in from reference TRBV5-5 and TRBJ2-7): DAGVTQSPTHLIKTRGQQVTLRCSPISGHKSVSWYQQVLGQGPQFIFQYYEKEERGRGNFPDRFSARQFPNYSSELNVNALLLGDSALYLCASSLLRGALYEQYFGPGTRLTVT.

Within the sample, this clone is medium-sized. The chain couples TRBV29-1 to TRBJ1-2; possible D gene TRBD1, 5 bases. CDR1 SQVTM and CDR2 ANQGSEA come from the germline V gene. The CDR3 sequence is 13 residues long. Trimming shortened V by 6 bases and J by 4 bases, and 15 bases separated the two germline ends. This chain's CDR3 is CSVPAQGPYGYTF. CDR3 DNA: TGCAGCGTCCCCGCTCAGGGACCCTATGGCTACACCTTC.

The V gene is TRBV4-1, the J gene TRBJ1-5; D not resolved. Germline V gene sequence: CDR1 MGHRA, CDR2 YSYEKL. Trimming pared 1 base from V and 6 bases from J, leaving 13 bases between. This CDR3 comprises 15 residues. The CDR3 DNA sequence: TGCGCCAGCAGCCAAGTAGAGGGTTCTCGTCAGCCCCAGCATTTT. Protein product: CASSQVEGSRQPQHF.

In this sample, this clone turned up a few times. The rearrangement links TRBV2 to TRBJ2-7; D remains ambiguous. The CDR3 contains 13 residues. Germline lookup yields CDR1 SNHLY and CDR2 FYNNEI. V was shortened by 1 base and J by 5 bases, with 9 bases between the two germline ends. In DNA form, the CDR3 reads TGTGCCAGCAGTGAAGAAGGGATCCACGAGCAGTACTTC. Translated, it gives CASSEEGIHEQYF.

The genes are TRBV5-1 and TRBJ2-7; 7 nucleotides match TRBD1. V shed 3 bases and J 6 bases; nucleotides not matched to a gene: 3. The CDR3 contains 12 residues. CDR1 SGHRS and CDR2 YFSETQ come from the germline V gene. CDR3 in DNA: TGCGCCAGCAGCTGGACAGGACGCGAGCAGTACTTC. Its translation: CASSWTGREQYF.